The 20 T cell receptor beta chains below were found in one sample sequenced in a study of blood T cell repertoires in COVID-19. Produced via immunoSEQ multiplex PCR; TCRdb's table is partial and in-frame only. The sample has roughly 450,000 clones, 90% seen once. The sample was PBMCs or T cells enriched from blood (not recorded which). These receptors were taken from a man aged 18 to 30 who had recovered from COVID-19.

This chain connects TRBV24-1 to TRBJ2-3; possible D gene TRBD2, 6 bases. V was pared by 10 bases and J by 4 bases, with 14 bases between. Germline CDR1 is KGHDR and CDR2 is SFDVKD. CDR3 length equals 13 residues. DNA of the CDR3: TGTGCCACGGGGACTTTGGGCGCAGATACGCAGTATTTT. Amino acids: CATGTLGADTQYF.

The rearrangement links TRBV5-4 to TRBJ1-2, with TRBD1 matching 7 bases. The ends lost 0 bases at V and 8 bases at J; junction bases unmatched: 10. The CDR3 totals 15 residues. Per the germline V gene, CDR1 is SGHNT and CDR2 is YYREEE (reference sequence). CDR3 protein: CASSLATGWGGGYTF. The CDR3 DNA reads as TGTGCCAGCAGCTTGGCGACAGGGTGGGGAGGCGGCTACACCTTC.

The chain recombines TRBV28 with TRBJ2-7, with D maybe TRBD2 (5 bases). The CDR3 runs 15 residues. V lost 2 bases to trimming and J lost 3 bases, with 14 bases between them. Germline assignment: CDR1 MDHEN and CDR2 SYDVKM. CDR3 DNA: TGTGCCAGCAGTTTAAAATTTCCCGGGATCTACGAGCAGTACTTC. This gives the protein CASSLKFPGIYEQYF.

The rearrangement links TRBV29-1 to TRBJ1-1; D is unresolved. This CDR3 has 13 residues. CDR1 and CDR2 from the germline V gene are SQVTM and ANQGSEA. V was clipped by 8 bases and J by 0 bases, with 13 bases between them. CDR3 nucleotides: TGCAGCTCCCGTGGGCGTTTGAACACTGAAGCTTTCTTT. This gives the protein CSSRGRLNTEAFF.

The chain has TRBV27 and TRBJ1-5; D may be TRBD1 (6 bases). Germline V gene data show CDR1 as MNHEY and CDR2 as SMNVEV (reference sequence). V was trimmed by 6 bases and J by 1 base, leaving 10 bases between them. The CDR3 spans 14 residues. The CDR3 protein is CASREGGSNQPQHF. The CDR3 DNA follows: TGTGCCAGCAGAGAGGGGGGGAGCAATCAGCCCCAGCATTTT.

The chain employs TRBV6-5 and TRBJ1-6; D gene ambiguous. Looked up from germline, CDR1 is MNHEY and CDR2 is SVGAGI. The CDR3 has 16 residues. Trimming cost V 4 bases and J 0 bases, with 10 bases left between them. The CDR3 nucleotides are TGTGCCAGCAGTTTCAGACGGAGCTCCTATAATTCACCCCTCCACTTT. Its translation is CASSFRRSSYNSPLHF.

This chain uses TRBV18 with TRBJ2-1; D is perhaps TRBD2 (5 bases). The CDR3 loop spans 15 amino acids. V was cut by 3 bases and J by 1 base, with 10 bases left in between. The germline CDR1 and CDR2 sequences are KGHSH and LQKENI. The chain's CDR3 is CASSPPSGSYNEQFF. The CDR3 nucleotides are TGTGCCAGCTCACCTCCAAGCGGTTCCTACAATGAGCAGTTCTTC.

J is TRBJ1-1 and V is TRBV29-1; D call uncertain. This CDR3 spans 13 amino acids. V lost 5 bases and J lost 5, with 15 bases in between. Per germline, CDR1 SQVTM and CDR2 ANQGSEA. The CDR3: CSVKFQTWTEAFF. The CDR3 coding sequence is TGCAGCGTTAAGTTCCAGACTTGGACTGAAGCTTTCTTT. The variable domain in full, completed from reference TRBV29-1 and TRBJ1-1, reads SAVISQKPSRDICQRGTSLTIQCQVDSQVTMMFWYRQQPGQSLTLIATANQGSEATYESGFVIDKFPISRPNLTFSTLTVSNMSPEDSSIYLCSVKFQTWTEAFFGQGTRLTVV.

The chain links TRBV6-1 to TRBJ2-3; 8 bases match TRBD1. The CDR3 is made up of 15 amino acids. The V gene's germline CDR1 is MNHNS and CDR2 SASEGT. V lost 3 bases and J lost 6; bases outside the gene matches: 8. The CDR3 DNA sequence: TGTGCCAGCAGTGATAGGCAGGGGGCTGTGGATACGCAGTATTTT. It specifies CASSDRQGAVDTQYF.

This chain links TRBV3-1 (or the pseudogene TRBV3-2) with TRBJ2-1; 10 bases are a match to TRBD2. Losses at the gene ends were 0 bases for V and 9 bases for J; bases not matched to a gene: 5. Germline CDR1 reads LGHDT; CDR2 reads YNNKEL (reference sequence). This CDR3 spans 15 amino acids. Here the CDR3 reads CASSQEISGGIEQFF. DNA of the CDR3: TGTGCCAGCAGCCAAGAAATTAGCGGGGGGATTGAGCAGTTCTTC.

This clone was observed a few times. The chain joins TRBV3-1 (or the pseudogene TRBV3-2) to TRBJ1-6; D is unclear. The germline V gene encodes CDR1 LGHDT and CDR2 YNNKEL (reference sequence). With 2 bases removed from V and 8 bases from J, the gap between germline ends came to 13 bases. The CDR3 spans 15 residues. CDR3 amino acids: CASSQQKLNDSPLHF. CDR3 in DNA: TGTGCCAGCAGCCAACAGAAATTGAATGATTCACCCCTCCACTTT.

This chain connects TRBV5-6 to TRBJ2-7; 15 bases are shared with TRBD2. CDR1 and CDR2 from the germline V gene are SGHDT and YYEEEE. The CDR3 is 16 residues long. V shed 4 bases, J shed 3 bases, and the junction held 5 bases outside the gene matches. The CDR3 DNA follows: TGTGCCAGCAGCCCTGGGACTAGCGGGAGGATCTACGAGCAGTACTTC. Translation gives CASSPGTSGRIYEQYF.

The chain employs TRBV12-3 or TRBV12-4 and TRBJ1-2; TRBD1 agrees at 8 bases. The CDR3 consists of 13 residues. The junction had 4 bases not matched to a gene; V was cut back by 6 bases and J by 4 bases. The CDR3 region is CASSRQGIYGYTF. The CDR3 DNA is TGTGCCAGCAGCCGACAGGGGATCTATGGCTACACCTTC.

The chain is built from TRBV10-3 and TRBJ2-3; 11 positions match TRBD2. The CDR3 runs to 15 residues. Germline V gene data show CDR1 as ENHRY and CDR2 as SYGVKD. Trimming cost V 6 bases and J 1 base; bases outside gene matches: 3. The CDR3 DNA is TGTGCCATCAGGGGGACTAGCGGACGCACAGATACGCAGTATTTT. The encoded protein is CAIRGTSGRTDTQYF.

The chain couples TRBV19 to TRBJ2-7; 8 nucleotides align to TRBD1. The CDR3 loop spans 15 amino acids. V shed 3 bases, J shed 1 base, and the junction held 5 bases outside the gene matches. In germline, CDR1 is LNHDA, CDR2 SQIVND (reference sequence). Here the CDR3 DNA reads TGTGCCAGTAGTATCGGACAGGGTGTATCCTACGAGCAGTACTTC. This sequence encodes CASSIGQGVSYEQYF.

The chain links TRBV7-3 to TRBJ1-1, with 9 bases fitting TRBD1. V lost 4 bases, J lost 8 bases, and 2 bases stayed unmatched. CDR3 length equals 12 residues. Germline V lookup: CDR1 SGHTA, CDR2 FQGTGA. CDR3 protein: CASSSQGAEAFF. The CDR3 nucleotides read TGTGCCAGCAGCTCACAGGGGGCAGAAGCTTTCTTT.

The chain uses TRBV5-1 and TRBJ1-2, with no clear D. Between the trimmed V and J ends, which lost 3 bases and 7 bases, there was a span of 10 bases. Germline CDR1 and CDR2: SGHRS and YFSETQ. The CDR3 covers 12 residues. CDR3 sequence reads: CASSSDSGGYTF. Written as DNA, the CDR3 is TGCGCCAGCAGCTCTGATAGCGGTGGCTACACCTTC.

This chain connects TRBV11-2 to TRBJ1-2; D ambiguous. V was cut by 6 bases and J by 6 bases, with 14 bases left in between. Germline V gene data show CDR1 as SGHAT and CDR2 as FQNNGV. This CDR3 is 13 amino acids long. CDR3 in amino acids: CASSPTTRDGYTF. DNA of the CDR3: TGTGCCAGCAGTCCGACAACTCGAGATGGCTACACCTTC.

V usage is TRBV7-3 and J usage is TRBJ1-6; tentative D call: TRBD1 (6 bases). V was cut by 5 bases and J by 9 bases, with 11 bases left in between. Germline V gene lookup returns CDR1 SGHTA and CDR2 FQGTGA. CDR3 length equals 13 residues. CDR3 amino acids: CASSRLQGSPLHF. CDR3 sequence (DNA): TGTGCCAGCAGCCGCCTACAGGGTTCACCCCTCCACTTT. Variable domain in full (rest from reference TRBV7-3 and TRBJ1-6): GAGVSQTPSNKVTEKGKYVELRCDPISGHTALYWYRQSLGQGPEFLIYFQGTGAADDSGLPNDRFFAVRPEGSVSTLKIQRTERGDSAVYLCASSRLQGSPLHFGNGTRLTVT.

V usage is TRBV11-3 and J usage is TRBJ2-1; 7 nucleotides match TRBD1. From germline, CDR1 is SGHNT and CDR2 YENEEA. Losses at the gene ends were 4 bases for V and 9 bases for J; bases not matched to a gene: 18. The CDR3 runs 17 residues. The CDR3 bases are TGTGCCAGCAGCTCTATGCGACAGGGCGGCCTCAGGGGTGAGCAGTTCTTC. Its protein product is CASSSMRQGGLRGEQFF.